These T cell receptor beta chains were read from a single sample in a study of CD8 T cells in ankylosing spondylitis. MiXCR was run by TCRdb on the 5' RACE reads, yielding one entry per CDR3 protein. Among a few hundred thousand distinct CDR3 sequences listed, 11% were seen once. The specimen sequenced was blood, either unsorted or a sorted T cell fraction (not recorded which). Receptor source: a female donor with ankylosing spondylitis or in good health (not recorded which). Both conserved end residues are part of each CDR3. A D gene is named only where the DNA matches it firmly. For some rows the clone size is stated as once, few or many, or as a class when expanded; others skip it.

d_gene: TRBD1
v_gene: TRBV19
j_gene: TRBJ2-5
abundance: few
CDR3aa: CASSIGGTVQETQYF
CDR3nt: TGTGCCAGTAGTATAGGGGGGACAGTACAAGAGACCCAGTACTTC

d_gene: -
v_gene: TRBV28
j_gene: TRBJ1-6
abundance: -
CDR3aa: CASSYRVYNSPLHF
CDR3nt: TGTGCCAGCAGCTACAGGGTCTATAATTCACCCCTCCACTTT

d_gene: -
v_gene: TRBV30
j_gene: TRBJ1-1
abundance: few
CDR3aa: CAWKGGAGTEAFF
CDR3nt: TGTGCCTGGAAGGGGGGGGCCGGGACTGAAGCTTTCTTT

d_gene: TRBD1
v_gene: TRBV20-1
j_gene: TRBJ1-3
abundance: many
CDR3aa: CSAGTGGSGNTIYF
CDR3nt: TGCAGTGCTGGGACAGGGGGCTCTGGAAACACCATATATTTT

d_gene: TRBD2
v_gene: TRBV6-1
j_gene: TRBJ2-1
abundance: -
CDR3aa: CASTLLAGGYNEQFF
CDR3nt: TGTGCCAGCACCCTACTAGCGGGAGGCTACAATGAGCAGTTCTTC

d_gene: -
v_gene: TRBV6-5
j_gene: TRBJ2-2
abundance: many
CDR3aa: CASSYSRGSRELFF
CDR3nt: TGTGCCAGCAGTTACTCTAGGGGGAGTAGGGAGCTGTTTTTT

d_gene: -
v_gene: TRBV10-3
j_gene: TRBJ2-3
abundance: many
CDR3aa: CAIQGSTDTQYF
CDR3nt: TGTGCCATCCAGGGGAGCACAGATACGCAGTATTTT

d_gene: -
v_gene: TRBV7-8
j_gene: TRBJ2-6
abundance: many
CDR3aa: CASSLVRDVSGANVLTF
CDR3nt: TGTGCCAGCAGCTTAGTCCGGGACGTCTCTGGGGCCAACGTCCTGACTTTC

d_gene: -
v_gene: TRBV20-1
j_gene: TRBJ1-3
abundance: -
CDR3aa: CSARDLRDRQGNTIYF
CDR3nt: TGCAGTGCTAGAGATCTAAGAGACAGACAAGGAAACACCATATATTTT

d_gene: TRBD2
v_gene: TRBV11-2
j_gene: TRBJ2-4
abundance: -
CDR3aa: CASSLGGGGKNIQYF
CDR3nt: TGTGCCAGCAGCTTAGGTGGGGGGGGCAAAAACATTCAGTACTTC

d_gene: -
v_gene: TRBV6-1
j_gene: TRBJ1-1
abundance: many
CDR3aa: CASRPGQILGTEAFF
CDR3nt: TGTGCCAGCAGACCGGGGCAAATACTGGGCACTGAAGCTTTCTTT

d_gene: -
v_gene: TRBV19
j_gene: TRBJ1-6
abundance: many
CDR3aa: CASSIQGSNSPLHF
CDR3nt: TGTGCCAGTAGTATACAGGGGTCTAATTCACCCCTCCACTTT

d_gene: -
v_gene: TRBV9
j_gene: TRBJ2-3
abundance: many
CDR3aa: CASSVDPERQYF
CDR3nt: TGTGCCAGCAGCGTAGACCCAGAACGCCAGTATTTT

d_gene: -
v_gene: TRBV29-1
j_gene: TRBJ2-7
abundance: many
CDR3aa: CSVENDIYEQYF
CDR3nt: TGCAGCGTTGAGAACGACATCTACGAGCAGTACTTC

d_gene: TRBD1
v_gene: TRBV20-1
j_gene: TRBJ1-2
abundance: many
CDR3aa: CSARGQLTYGYTF
CDR3nt: TGCAGTGCCCGGGGACAGTTGACCTATGGCTACACCTTC

d_gene: TRBD1
v_gene: TRBV3-1
j_gene: TRBJ1-1
abundance: many
CDR3aa: CASSLLVGTGGPLAEAFF
CDR3nt: TGTGCCAGCAGCCTCTTGGTGGGGACAGGGGGCCCTCTTGCTGAAGCTTTCTTT

d_gene: -
v_gene: TRBV14
j_gene: TRBJ1-2
abundance: few
CDR3aa: CASSRDPTAWTYGYTF
CDR3nt: TGTGCCAGCAGCCGAGACCCGACAGCCTGGACGTATGGCTACACCTTC

d_gene: TRBD1
v_gene: TRBV5-1
j_gene: TRBJ2-7
abundance: many
CDR3aa: CASSLSGTGTYEQYF
CDR3nt: TGCGCCAGCAGCTTGTCTGGGACAGGGACCTACGAGCAGTACTTC

d_gene: TRBD2
v_gene: TRBV28
j_gene: TRBJ2-5
abundance: -
CDR3aa: CASFSGKETQYF
CDR3nt: TGTGCCAGTTTTAGCGGGAAAGAGACCCAGTACTTC

d_gene: TRBD2
v_gene: TRBV5-6
j_gene: TRBJ2-2
abundance: few
CDR3aa: CASSAPSGGDTGELFF
CDR3nt: TGTGCCAGCAGCGCTCCTAGCGGGGGGGACACCGGGGAGCTGTTTTTT

d_gene: -
v_gene: TRBV3-1
j_gene: TRBJ1-3
abundance: few
CDR3aa: CASSQSFSGNTIYF
CDR3nt: TGTGCCAGCAGTCAAAGCTTTTCTGGAAACACCATATATTTT

d_gene: TRBD1
v_gene: TRBV29-1
j_gene: TRBJ1-4
abundance: many
CDR3aa: CSAGGPKTGGRSEKLFF
CDR3nt: TGCAGCGCCGGGGGACCTAAAACAGGGGGCCGGAGTGAAAAACTGTTTTTT

d_gene: TRBD1
v_gene: TRBV5-1
j_gene: TRBJ2-1
abundance: many
CDR3aa: CASSSGQGAYNEQFF
CDR3nt: TGCGCCAGCAGTTCAGGACAGGGGGCTTACAATGAGCAGTTCTTC

d_gene: -
v_gene: TRBV10-3
j_gene: TRBJ2-3
abundance: many
CDR3aa: CAISDWDTDTQYF
CDR3nt: TGTGCCATCAGTGATTGGGACACAGATACGCAGTATTTT

d_gene: -
v_gene: TRBV30
j_gene: TRBJ1-1
abundance: few
CDR3aa: CAWSPGVSTEAFF
CDR3nt: TGTGCCTGGAGTCCGGGTGTGAGCACTGAAGCTTTCTTT

d_gene: -
v_gene: TRBV28
j_gene: TRBJ2-3
abundance: many
CDR3aa: CASSLSGAGVDTQYF
CDR3nt: TGTGCCAGCAGTTTATCGGGGGCCGGTGTAGATACGCAGTATTTT

d_gene: -
v_gene: TRBV7-2
j_gene: TRBJ2-1
abundance: -
CDR3aa: CASARPLIDIEQFF
CDR3nt: TGTGCCAGCGCGCGGCCCTTGATCGACATTGAGCAGTTCTTC

d_gene: TRBD1
v_gene: TRBV20-1
j_gene: TRBJ2-1
abundance: -
CDR3aa: CSAGRDRAYNEQFF
CDR3nt: TGCAGTGCTGGCCGGGACAGGGCGTACAATGAGCAGTTCTTC

d_gene: TRBD1
v_gene: TRBV20-1
j_gene: TRBJ1-1
abundance: many
CDR3aa: CSARAINRGQLMNTEAFF
CDR3nt: TGCAGTGCTAGGGCTATTAACAGGGGGCAACTCATGAACACTGAAGCTTTCTTT

d_gene: -
v_gene: TRBV7-2
j_gene: TRBJ1-5
abundance: many
CDR3aa: CASSLDLSNQPQHF
CDR3nt: TGTGCCAGCAGCTTAGACCTTTCAAATCAGCCCCAGCATTTT

d_gene: TRBD1
v_gene: TRBV5-1
j_gene: TRBJ1-1
abundance: -
CDR3aa: CASSAGQGSEAFF
CDR3nt: TGCGCCAGCAGCGCGGGACAGGGATCTGAAGCTTTCTTT

d_gene: -
v_gene: TRBV3-1
j_gene: TRBJ1-3
abundance: -
CDR3aa: CASSQNTGPGNTIYF
CDR3nt: TGTGCCAGCAGCCAAAACACAGGGCCTGGAAACACCATATATTTT

d_gene: -
v_gene: TRBV3-1
j_gene: TRBJ2-1
abundance: -
CDR3aa: CASSQELPSDEQFF
CDR3nt: TGTGCCAGCAGCCAAGAGCTGCCGAGTGACGAGCAGTTCTTC

d_gene: -
v_gene: TRBV5-1
j_gene: TRBJ1-5
abundance: many
CDR3aa: CASSLAGQSNQPQHF
CDR3nt: TGCGCCAGCAGCTTGGCCGGACAGAGCAATCAGCCCCAGCATTTT

d_gene: -
v_gene: TRBV10-3
j_gene: TRBJ1-2
abundance: many
CDR3aa: CAISEGQNNYGYTF
CDR3nt: TGTGCCATCAGTGAGGGACAGAATAACTATGGCTACACCTTC

d_gene: TRBD1
v_gene: TRBV5-1
j_gene: TRBJ2-7
abundance: many
CDR3aa: CASSSTGTAYEQYF
CDR3nt: TGCGCCAGCAGCTCAACCGGGACAGCCTACGAGCAGTACTTC

d_gene: TRBD1
v_gene: TRBV20-1
j_gene: TRBJ1-1
abundance: many
CDR3aa: CSASPGQLAFF
CDR3nt: TGCAGTGCTAGCCCGGGACAGCTAGCTTTCTTT

d_gene: TRBD1
v_gene: TRBV14
j_gene: TRBJ1-4
abundance: -
CDR3aa: CASSPGTDRNEKLFF
CDR3nt: TGTGCCAGCAGCCCCGGGACAGACAGAAATGAAAAACTGTTTTTT

d_gene: -
v_gene: TRBV11-2
j_gene: TRBJ2-3
abundance: many
CDR3aa: CASSLAAQWADTQYF
CDR3nt: TGTGCCAGCAGCTTAGCCGCCCAGTGGGCAGATACGCAGTATTTT

d_gene: TRBD2
v_gene: TRBV7-8
j_gene: TRBJ2-5
abundance: many
CDR3aa: CASSLSPSGSQEETQYF
CDR3nt: TGTGCCAGCAGCTTAAGTCCTAGCGGGAGTCAGGAAGAGACCCAGTACTTC

d_gene: -
v_gene: TRBV9
j_gene: TRBJ1-1
abundance: -
CDR3aa: CASSVGAGQANTEAFF
CDR3nt: TGTGCCAGCAGCGTAGGGGCAGGCCAGGCGAACACTGAAGCTTTCTTT

d_gene: TRBD1
v_gene: TRBV28
j_gene: TRBJ2-3
abundance: many
CDR3aa: CASSVRDRGTDTQYF
CDR3nt: TGTGCCAGCAGTGTCCGGGACAGGGGCACAGATACGCAGTATTTT

d_gene: TRBD2
v_gene: TRBV7-2
j_gene: TRBJ2-4
abundance: few
CDR3aa: CASSLGAGVAKNIQYF
CDR3nt: TGTGCCAGCAGCTTAGGAGCGGGGGTAGCCAAAAACATTCAGTACTTC

d_gene: -
v_gene: TRBV12-3/TRBV12-4
j_gene: TRBJ2-1
abundance: many
CDR3aa: CASTPGREQFF
CDR3nt: TGTGCCAGCACTCCCGGCCGGGAGCAGTTCTTC

d_gene: -
v_gene: TRBV2
j_gene: TRBJ1-6
abundance: many
CDR3aa: CASTEGGVSPLHF
CDR3nt: TGTGCCAGCACCGAAGGGGGGGTTTCACCCCTCCACTTT

d_gene: -
v_gene: TRBV27
j_gene: TRBJ1-4
abundance: medium-sized
CDR3aa: CASSFGGSTNEKLFF
CDR3nt: TGTGCCAGCAGTTTCGGGGGCTCAACTAATGAAAAACTGTTTTTT

d_gene: TRBD2
v_gene: TRBV6-2/TRBV6-3
j_gene: TRBJ2-1
abundance: many
CDR3aa: CASSPGLAGRSYNEQFF
CDR3nt: TGTGCCAGCAGTCCGGGACTAGCGGGTCGCTCCTACAATGAGCAGTTCTTC

d_gene: -
v_gene: TRBV5-8
j_gene: TRBJ2-7
abundance: few
CDR3aa: CASSSLTGTFYEQYF
CDR3nt: TGTGCCAGCAGCTCTCTGACAGGGACTTTCTACGAGCAGTACTTC

d_gene: -
v_gene: TRBV7-2
j_gene: TRBJ1-3
abundance: many
CDR3aa: CASSLSLGRRGNTIYF
CDR3nt: TGTGCCAGCAGCTTAAGTCTGGGAAGGAGAGGAAACACCATATATTTT

d_gene: -
v_gene: TRBV27
j_gene: TRBJ2-2
abundance: medium-sized
CDR3aa: CASSLGAAPGELFF
CDR3nt: TGTGCCAGCAGTTTAGGGGCCGCCCCCGGGGAGCTGTTTTTT

d_gene: -
v_gene: TRBV7-2
j_gene: TRBJ2-5
abundance: few
CDR3aa: CASSLAGAGLETQYF
CDR3nt: TGTGCCAGCAGCTTAGCAGGGGCGGGTCTGGAGACCCAGTACTTC

d_gene: -
v_gene: TRBV20-1
j_gene: TRBJ1-5
abundance: many
CDR3aa: CSARDSAATDQPQHF
CDR3nt: TGCAGTGCTAGAGATTCCGCCGCCACCGATCAGCCCCAGCATTTT

d_gene: -
v_gene: TRBV3-1
j_gene: TRBJ1-6
abundance: many
CDR3aa: CASSQGVEDSPLHF
CDR3nt: TGTGCCAGCAGCCAAGGGGTAGAGGACTCACCCCTCCACTTT

d_gene: -
v_gene: TRBV7-9
j_gene: TRBJ2-1
abundance: many
CDR3aa: CASSLPAGTEQFF
CDR3nt: TGTGCCAGCAGCTTACCTGCGGGAACTGAGCAGTTCTTC

d_gene: TRBD2
v_gene: TRBV4-1
j_gene: TRBJ2-1
abundance: few
CDR3aa: CASSQGTSGGNEQFF
CDR3nt: TGCGCCAGCAGCCAAGGTACTAGCGGGGGTAATGAGCAGTTCTTC